This TCR beta chain was observed in a study of chemoradiotherapy in HPV16-positive cancers. Study-level information: Candidate HPV-specific clones and shared TCR motifs came from a couple of HPV16-positive patients. Broader study findings: In HPV16-positive patients, HPV-responsive T-cell expansion tracked better recurrence-free survival.

Over chemoradiotherapy, repertoires were sampled more than once. The J segment lost 7 bases and the V segment lost 8 bases, leaving 14 bases of the junction unmatched. This CDR3 is built from 16 residues. Per germline, CDR1 WSHSY and CDR2 SAAADI. Profiling relied on immunoSEQ multiplex PCR, and the TCRdb table lists in-frame clones only, not all of them. This table has under 10,000 clones, roughly 85% appearing once. Worth noting for this clone: The antigen is unknown.

The sequence derives from a human donor with HPV-associated anogenital cancer. This rearrangement joins TRBV10-2 to TRBJ2-5, with 12 bases that match TRBD2. The sample here was blood, taken from a patient who underwent chemoradiotherapy. The CDR3 region has the DNA TGCGCCAGCGGTACTAGCGGGGGGCCACGAAGAGGGACCCAGTACTTC. Amino acids: CASGTSGGPRRGTQYF.